The present T cell receptor beta chain was sequenced within a study of spatial heterogeneity in lung cancer. Looking at the study overall: Alpha-chain detections were consistently fewer than beta-chain detections among the sequences. For the average unique TCR and UMI combination, more than eight occurrences appeared in raw reads. Whole-study results and caveats: Ubiquitous expanded tumor TCRs appeared in blood more at resection than follow-up.

With regard to this clonotype: Its target is not known.

The time point denotes: sample taken at primary tumor resection. The authors sequenced whole RNA from tumor, nontumor lung or frozen PBMC without sorting. After removal of 5 bases from V and 3 bases from J, the junction contained 5 bases not matched to a gene. Germline V gene lookup returns CDR1 LNHDA and CDR2 SQIVND (reference sequence). This CDR3 spans 16 amino acids. Single TCR cDNA molecules each had their own unique molecular identifier. TCRdb recomputed calls from the 5' RACE reads with MiXCR, one row per CDR3 protein. The sample shows under 14,000 distinct CDR3 sequences, roughly 24% of them seen only once.

The specimen comprised PBMCs, sampled at surgery. The chain joins TRBV19 to TRBJ2-1, with TRBD2 matching over 12 bases. This TCR was sampled from a female donor with early-stage non-small cell lung cancer. The DNA of the CDR3 is TGTGCCAGTAGTGCCTCGGGACTAGCGGGCTACAATGAGCAGTTCTTC. It codes for CASSASGLAGYNEQFF.